The subject of this entry is one T cell receptor beta chain. What it binds is not known. This CDR3 contains 17 residues. V lost 0 bases and J lost 5, with 17 bases in between. Germline V gives CDR1 LGHDT, CDR2 YNNKEL (reference sequence). Unique molecular identifiers were built into the TCR beta cDNA libraries. T cells numbering roughly 0.95 to 10 million yielded 450,000 to 500,000 cDNA molecules. TCRdb recomputed calls from the PCR reads with MiXCR, one row per CDR3 protein. The sample yields 750,000 to 950,000 distinct CDR3 sequences, 46% seen once. These data belong to a study of post-analysis software for immune sequencing data. Overall study: Relapsing-remitting, secondary progressive and progressive-relapsing multiple sclerosis courses were included.

General study findings and limits: Normalized Chao1 diversity was significantly reduced in patients versus controls. F measure clustering grouped samples strongly by preparation batch. TRBV5-6, TRBV5-1 and TRBV20-1 belonged to a set of roughly 5 TRBV segments that were more frequent in patients than controls.

The sample taken for sequencing was blood. The sequence was collected from a girl aged 5-17 years with multiple sclerosis. J is TRBJ2-1 and V is TRBV3-1; D gene unclear. The CDR3 bases are TGTGCCAGCAGCCAAGAAATTTCACCGCTAAGCCACAATGAGCAGTTCTTC. Its translation is CASSQEISPLSHNEQFF.